Here is one T cell receptor (beta chain) with its context. Original processing methods: Amplification with reference gene primers provided the estimates of nucleated cell counts. Assay used: immunoSEQ multiplex PCR; TCRdb lists only in-frame clones, some missing. For V, J and clone size, that table is used; D and trimming come from the DNA. Of about 210,000 clones listed, 90% to 95% were seen once; the top ten hold 0.95% to 1.5%. The data stem from a study of blood T cell repertoires in COVID-19. About the study: The origin of the acute and convalescent COVID-19 samples was the United States, Italy and Spain. Sources were T cells, B-cell-depleted T cells, or PBMCs; the material itself was cDNA or gDNA.

The CDR3 consists of 15 residues. Trimming took 4 bases from V and 2 from J; bases not matched to a gene: 6. CDR1 MDHEN and CDR2 SYDVKM come from the germline V gene. The sample comprised peripheral blood. The clonotype was recovered from a man aged 25 to 40 with acute or convalescent COVID-19. This rearrangement joins TRBV28 to TRBJ1-2; TRBD1 agrees at 8 bases. The CDR3 loop is CASSSTWTGNYGYTF. The CDR3 region has the DNA TGTGCCAGCAGTTCCACCTGGACAGGGAACTATGGCTACACCTTC.